The entry below describes one T cell receptor (beta chain). In the original workflow: Researchers report that nucleated cell counts were estimated from reference gene primer amplification. Assay: immunoSEQ multiplex PCR; the TCRdb copy retains only in-frame clones and omits some. D and trimming were read from the DNA, whereas the V and J calls and clone size are those reported in that table. The data show over 100,000 clones, around 87% seen once. These data belong to a study of blood T cell repertoires in COVID-19. Study context: Samples representing acute and convalescent COVID-19 were sourced from the United States, Italy and Spain. T cells, B-cell-depleted T cells, or PBMCs provided the cDNA or gDNA that served as material.

Trimming shortened V by 2 bases and J by 5 bases, and 18 bases separated the two germline ends. The CDR3 loop spans 17 amino acids. Germline V gene data show CDR1 as LGHNA and CDR2 as YSLEER. The specimen was peripheral blood. The receptor was isolated from a man aged 45-65 years with active COVID-19. The gene calls are TRBV4-3 and TRBJ1-4, with D perhaps matching TRBD1 (6 bases). The DNA of the CDR3 is TGCGCCAGCAGCCAATACGGAACAGGGACCCCCAATGAAAAACTGTTTTTT. As protein: CASSQYGTGTPNEKLFF.